This is a list of T cell receptor beta chains from one sample in a study of shared clonotypes between healthy human individuals. Libraries were prepared by immunoSEQ multiplex PCR; TCRdb keeps only in-frame clonotypes and omits some of them. This table holds hundreds of thousands of clones, almost 97% found once. Sequences were obtained from naive CD4+ T cells sorted from blood. The receptors stem from a woman younger than 45 in good health. Each CDR3 is given with its conserved first and last residue. Each record gives: clone size, V gene, J gene, D gene, CDR3 DNA, CDR3 protein. D genes are given only for firm matches. Clone size appears in some rows only: once, few, many, or a class for an expanded clone.

once	TRBV2	TRBJ1-4	.	TGTGCCAGCGAGTGGCAAGGAGAAAATGAAAAACTGTTTTTT	CASEWQGENEKLFF
.	TRBV2	TRBJ2-7	TRBD1	TGTGCCAGCACCCGGGACAGGGCCTACGAGCAGTACTTC	CASTRDRAYEQYF
.	TRBV7-9	TRBJ1-1	.	TGTGCCAGCAGCTCGCACGAGAACACTGAAGCTTTCTTT	CASSSHENTEAFF
.	TRBV5-1	TRBJ1-4	TRBD1	TGCGCCAGCAGCCCGACAGGGGTTAATGAAAAACTGTTTTTT	CASSPTGVNEKLFF
.	TRBV7-9	TRBJ1-5	TRBD1	TGTGCCAGCAGCAACTCGGACAGGTCCATTAGCAATCAGCCCCAGCATTTT	CASSNSDRSISNQPQHF
.	TRBV6-1	TRBJ2-5	.	TGTGCCAGCAGTGAGATAAAGCGGGTGCTAGAGACCCAGTACTTC	CASSEIKRVLETQYF
once	TRBV27	TRBJ2-7	TRBD2	TGTGCCAGCAGGAGCAGCGGGAGCTCCTACGAGCAGTACTTC	CASRSSGSSYEQYF
.	TRBV7-9	TRBJ2-1	.	TGTGCCAGCAGCTTCCTGGGACTCGACGTTAGCTCCTACAATGAGCAGTTCTTC	CASSFLGLDVSSYNEQFF
.	TRBV27	TRBJ1-2	.	TGTGCCAGCAGCCTGACAGTTAACTATGGCTACACCTTC	CASSLTVNYGYTF
.	TRBV7-9	TRBJ2-1	TRBD1	TGTGCCAGCAGCGACAGGGGGAGCTCCTACAATGAGCAGTTCTTC	CASSDRGSSYNEQFF
once	TRBV28	TRBJ1-4	.	TGTGCCAGCAGTTATTTCGAAAAACTGTTTTTT	CASSYFEKLFF
.	TRBV6-4	TRBJ2-7	.	TGTGCCAGCAGACTCGGGACTCACCTCTACGAGCAGTACTTC	CASRLGTHLYEQYF
.	TRBV5-1	TRBJ2-5	.	TGCGCCAGCAGCTCAGGGACGGAAGAAAAGACCCAGTACTTC	CASSSGTEEKTQYF
.	TRBV6-5	TRBJ2-7	.	TGTGCCAGCAGTTACTCGATTCAGGGTTCCTACGAGCAGTACTTC	CASSYSIQGSYEQYF
.	TRBV25-1	TRBJ2-7	TRBD2	TGTGCCAGCAGTGAGCCTGAGGGGCGGGAGGGCCATGGCGAGCAGTACTTC	CASSEPEGREGHGEQYF